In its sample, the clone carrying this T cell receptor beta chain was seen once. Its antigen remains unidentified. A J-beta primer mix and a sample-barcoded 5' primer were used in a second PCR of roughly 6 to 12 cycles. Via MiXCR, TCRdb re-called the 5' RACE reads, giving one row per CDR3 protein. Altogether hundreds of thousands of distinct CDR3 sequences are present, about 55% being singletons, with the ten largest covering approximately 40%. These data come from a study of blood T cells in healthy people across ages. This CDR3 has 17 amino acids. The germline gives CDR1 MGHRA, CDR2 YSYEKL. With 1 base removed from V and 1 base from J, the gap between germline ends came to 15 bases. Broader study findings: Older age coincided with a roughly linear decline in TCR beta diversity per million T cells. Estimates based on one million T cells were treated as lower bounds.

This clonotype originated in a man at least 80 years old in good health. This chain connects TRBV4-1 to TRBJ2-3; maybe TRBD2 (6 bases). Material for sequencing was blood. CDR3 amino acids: CASSQVARGGGTDTQYF. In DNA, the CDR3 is TGCGCCAGCAGCCAAGTAGCCCGAGGCGGGGGCACAGATACGCAGTATTTT.